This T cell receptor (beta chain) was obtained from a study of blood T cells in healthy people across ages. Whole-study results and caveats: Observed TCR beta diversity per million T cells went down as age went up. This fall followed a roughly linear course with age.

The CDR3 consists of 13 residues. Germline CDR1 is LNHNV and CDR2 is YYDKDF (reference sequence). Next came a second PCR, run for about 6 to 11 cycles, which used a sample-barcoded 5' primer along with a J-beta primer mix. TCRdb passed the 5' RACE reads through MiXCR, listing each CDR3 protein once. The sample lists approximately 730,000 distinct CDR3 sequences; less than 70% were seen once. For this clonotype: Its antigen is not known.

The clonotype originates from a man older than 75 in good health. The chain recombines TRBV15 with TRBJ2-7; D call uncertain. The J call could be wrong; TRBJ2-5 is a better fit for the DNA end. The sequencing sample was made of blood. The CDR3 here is CATSLRTEETQYF. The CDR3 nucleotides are TGTGCCACCAGCCTAAGGACGGAAGAGACCCAGTACTTC.